These T cell receptor beta chains were read from a single sample in a study of cytomegalovirus exposure and HLA in healthy donors. Assay: immunoSEQ multiplex PCR; the TCRdb copy retains only in-frame clones and omits some. The table includes 200,000 to 250,000 clones, about four fifths detected once. The sample taken for sequencing was PBMCs. The receptor source for this set is a man aged 25 to 40 in good health and CMV-seronegative. CDR3s include the opening cysteine and the closing phenylalanine or tryptophan. D genes are given only for firm matches. Clone size appears in some rows only: once, few, many, or a class for an expanded clone.

D: -; size: -; J: TRBJ1-2; V: TRBV15; length: 14; CDR3: CATSRERGVYGYTF; DNA: TGTGCCACCAGCAGAGAAAGGGGCGTCTATGGCTACACCTTC
D: -; size: few; J: TRBJ1-1; V: TRBV27; length: 13; CDR3: CASTNSPGTEAFF; DNA: TGTGCCAGCACCAATTCCCCAGGCACTGAAGCTTTCTTT
D: TRBD1; size: -; J: TRBJ2-7; V: TRBV5-1; length: 14; CDR3: CASTGQVSSYEQYF; DNA: TGCGCCAGCACGGGACAGGTGAGCTCCTACGAGCAGTACTTC
D: TRBD1; size: once; J: TRBJ2-7; V: TRBV5-1; length: 16; CDR3: CASSLSWDRSYYEQYF; DNA: TGCGCCAGCAGCTTGTCCTGGGACAGATCTTACTACGAGCAGTACTTC
D: -; size: -; J: TRBJ1-2; V: TRBV6-1; length: 12; CDR3: CASSGGGNGYTF; DNA: TGTGCCAGCAGTGGGGGGGGGAATGGCTACACCTTC
D: TRBD1; size: once; J: TRBJ2-3; V: TRBV5-8; length: 12; CDR3: CASGSTGRTQYF; DNA: TGTGCCAGCGGATCGACAGGGCGCACGCAGTATTTT
D: -; size: -; J: TRBJ2-1; V: TRBV5-1; length: 14; CDR3: CASTPTGSYNEQFF; DNA: TGCGCCAGCACCCCTACGGGCTCCTACAATGAGCAGTTCTTC
D: -; size: -; J: TRBJ2-3; V: TRBV20-1; length: 11; CDR3: CSASDQDTQYF; DNA: TGCAGTGCCAGCGATCAAGATACGCAGTATTTT
D: -; size: -; J: TRBJ1-2; V: TRBV29-1; length: 8; CDR3: CSVEGYTF; DNA: TGCAGCGTAGAGGGCTACACCTTC
D: -; size: -; J: TRBJ1-3; V: TRBV5-6; length: 14; CDR3: CASTVSSGMYTIYF; DNA: TGTGCCAGCACCGTTTCGTCGGGGATGTACACCATATATTTT
D: -; size: -; J: TRBJ2-2; V: TRBV28; length: 13; CDR3: CASSPNGPGELFF; DNA: TGTGCCAGCAGTCCTAACGGTCCCGGGGAGCTGTTTTTT
D: TRBD1; size: -; J: TRBJ2-3; V: TRBV28; length: 15; CDR3: CASRGQGRRADTQYF; DNA: TGTGCCAGCAGGGGACAGGGGAGAAGGGCAGATACGCAGTATTTT
D: -; size: -; J: TRBJ1-2; V: TRBV9; length: 13; CDR3: CASSAQGGDGYTF; DNA: TGTGCCAGCAGCGCCCAGGGAGGGGATGGCTACACCTTC
D: -; size: -; J: TRBJ1-1; V: TRBV6-5; length: 12; CDR3: CASAGVDAEAFF; DNA: TGTGCCAGCGCAGGGGTCGACGCTGAAGCTTTCTTT
D: TRBD2; size: -; J: TRBJ2-7; V: TRBV2; length: 16; CDR3: CASIGPRGAGAYEQYF; DNA: TGTGCCAGCATCGGGCCGCGGGGAGCGGGGGCCTACGAGCAGTACTTC
D: -; size: -; J: TRBJ1-2; V: TRBV6-1; length: 14; CDR3: CASSEVAGVSGYTF; DNA: TGTGCCAGCAGTGAAGTTGCAGGGGTGAGTGGCTACACCTTC
D: TRBD1; size: -; J: TRBJ1-2; V: TRBV6-1; length: 15; CDR3: CASSTRRDRGFGYTF; DNA: TGTGCCAGCAGCACCAGGAGAGACAGGGGTTTTGGCTACACCTTC
D: TRBD2; size: few; J: TRBJ2-5; V: TRBV5-4; length: 17; CDR3: CASSLPRGGGGSETQYF; DNA: TGTGCCAGCAGCTTGCCCCGGGGCGGGGGGGGCTCTGAGACCCAGTACTTC
D: TRBD2; size: -; J: TRBJ2-5; V: TRBV7-2; length: 16; CDR3: CASSLGRIGGAETQYF; DNA: TGTGCCAGCAGCTTAGGAAGAATCGGGGGGGCAGAGACCCAGTACTTC
D: -; size: -; J: TRBJ2-1; V: TRBV6-5; length: 11; CDR3: CASSTGIEQFF; DNA: TGTGCCAGCAGTACAGGGATTGAGCAGTTCTTC
D: -; size: -; J: TRBJ1-6; V: TRBV11-2; length: 14; CDR3: CASSPNGGSSPLHF; DNA: TGTGCCAGCAGCCCTAATGGCGGATCGTCACCCCTCCACTTT
D: -; size: -; J: TRBJ2-5; V: TRBV20-1; length: 11; CDR3: CSAKGVETQYF; DNA: TGCAGTGCTAAAGGGGTGGAGACCCAGTACTTC
D: TRBD1; size: -; J: TRBJ2-3; V: TRBV28; length: 15; CDR3: CASSATGVGTDTQYF; DNA: TGTGCCAGCAGTGCGACAGGGGTGGGGACAGATACGCAGTATTTT
D: TRBD1; size: -; J: TRBJ2-7; V: TRBV11-2; length: 12; CDR3: CASSADRDEQYF; DNA: TGTGCCAGCAGCGCCGACAGGGACGAGCAGTACTTC
D: TRBD2; size: -; J: TRBJ2-5; V: TRBV2; length: 18; CDR3: CASSVPSGLAGIQETQYF; DNA: TGTGCCAGCAGTGTCCCCTCCGGACTAGCGGGGATACAAGAGACCCAGTACTTC
D: -; size: -; J: TRBJ2-5; V: TRBV5-6; length: 18; CDR3: CASSLRQPLLTLQETQYF; DNA: TGTGCCAGCAGCTTGAGACAGCCCCTCTTGACCTTACAAGAGACCCAGTACTTC
D: TRBD2; size: -; J: TRBJ2-1; V: TRBV5-1; length: 14; CDR3: CASSLVMADSGEFF; DNA: TGCGCCAGCAGCTTGGTTATGGCCGACAGCGGGGAGTTCTTC